The clone carrying this TCR beta chain was seen a few times. Its antigen is unidentified. This sample was taken from a study of T cells after yellow fever vaccination. Study in general: Some fractions had low cell numbers, and these were prepared with SMART-Seq v4 Ultra Low Input. Study-level findings and limits: Although the secondary response was weaker, it peaked faster, at day 5 versus 15. In post-booster samples, most primary-vaccination clones reappeared (just under 98% CD4, 75% to 90% CD8).

V lost 0 bases and J lost 0, with 9 bases in between. The CDR3 is 16 residues long. Per the germline V gene, CDR1 is LGHNA and CDR2 is YSLEER. For TCR, cDNA came from 5'RACE template switching, which added a universal primer site and UMIs. TCRdb passed the 5' RACE reads through MiXCR, listing each CDR3 protein once. This table has approximately 610,000 distinct CDR3 sequences, about 17% appearing once. The source was PBMCs, collected more than 4 days after the first yellow fever vaccination. The J gene is TRBJ1-5, the V gene TRBV4-3; D uncertain. This clonotype originated in a man aged 18 to 29 who received the YFV17D yellow fever vaccine. This CDR3 reads CASSQDSLYSNQPQHF. Here the CDR3 DNA reads TGCGCCAGCAGCCAAGATTCCCTTTATAGCAATCAGCCCCAGCATTTT.